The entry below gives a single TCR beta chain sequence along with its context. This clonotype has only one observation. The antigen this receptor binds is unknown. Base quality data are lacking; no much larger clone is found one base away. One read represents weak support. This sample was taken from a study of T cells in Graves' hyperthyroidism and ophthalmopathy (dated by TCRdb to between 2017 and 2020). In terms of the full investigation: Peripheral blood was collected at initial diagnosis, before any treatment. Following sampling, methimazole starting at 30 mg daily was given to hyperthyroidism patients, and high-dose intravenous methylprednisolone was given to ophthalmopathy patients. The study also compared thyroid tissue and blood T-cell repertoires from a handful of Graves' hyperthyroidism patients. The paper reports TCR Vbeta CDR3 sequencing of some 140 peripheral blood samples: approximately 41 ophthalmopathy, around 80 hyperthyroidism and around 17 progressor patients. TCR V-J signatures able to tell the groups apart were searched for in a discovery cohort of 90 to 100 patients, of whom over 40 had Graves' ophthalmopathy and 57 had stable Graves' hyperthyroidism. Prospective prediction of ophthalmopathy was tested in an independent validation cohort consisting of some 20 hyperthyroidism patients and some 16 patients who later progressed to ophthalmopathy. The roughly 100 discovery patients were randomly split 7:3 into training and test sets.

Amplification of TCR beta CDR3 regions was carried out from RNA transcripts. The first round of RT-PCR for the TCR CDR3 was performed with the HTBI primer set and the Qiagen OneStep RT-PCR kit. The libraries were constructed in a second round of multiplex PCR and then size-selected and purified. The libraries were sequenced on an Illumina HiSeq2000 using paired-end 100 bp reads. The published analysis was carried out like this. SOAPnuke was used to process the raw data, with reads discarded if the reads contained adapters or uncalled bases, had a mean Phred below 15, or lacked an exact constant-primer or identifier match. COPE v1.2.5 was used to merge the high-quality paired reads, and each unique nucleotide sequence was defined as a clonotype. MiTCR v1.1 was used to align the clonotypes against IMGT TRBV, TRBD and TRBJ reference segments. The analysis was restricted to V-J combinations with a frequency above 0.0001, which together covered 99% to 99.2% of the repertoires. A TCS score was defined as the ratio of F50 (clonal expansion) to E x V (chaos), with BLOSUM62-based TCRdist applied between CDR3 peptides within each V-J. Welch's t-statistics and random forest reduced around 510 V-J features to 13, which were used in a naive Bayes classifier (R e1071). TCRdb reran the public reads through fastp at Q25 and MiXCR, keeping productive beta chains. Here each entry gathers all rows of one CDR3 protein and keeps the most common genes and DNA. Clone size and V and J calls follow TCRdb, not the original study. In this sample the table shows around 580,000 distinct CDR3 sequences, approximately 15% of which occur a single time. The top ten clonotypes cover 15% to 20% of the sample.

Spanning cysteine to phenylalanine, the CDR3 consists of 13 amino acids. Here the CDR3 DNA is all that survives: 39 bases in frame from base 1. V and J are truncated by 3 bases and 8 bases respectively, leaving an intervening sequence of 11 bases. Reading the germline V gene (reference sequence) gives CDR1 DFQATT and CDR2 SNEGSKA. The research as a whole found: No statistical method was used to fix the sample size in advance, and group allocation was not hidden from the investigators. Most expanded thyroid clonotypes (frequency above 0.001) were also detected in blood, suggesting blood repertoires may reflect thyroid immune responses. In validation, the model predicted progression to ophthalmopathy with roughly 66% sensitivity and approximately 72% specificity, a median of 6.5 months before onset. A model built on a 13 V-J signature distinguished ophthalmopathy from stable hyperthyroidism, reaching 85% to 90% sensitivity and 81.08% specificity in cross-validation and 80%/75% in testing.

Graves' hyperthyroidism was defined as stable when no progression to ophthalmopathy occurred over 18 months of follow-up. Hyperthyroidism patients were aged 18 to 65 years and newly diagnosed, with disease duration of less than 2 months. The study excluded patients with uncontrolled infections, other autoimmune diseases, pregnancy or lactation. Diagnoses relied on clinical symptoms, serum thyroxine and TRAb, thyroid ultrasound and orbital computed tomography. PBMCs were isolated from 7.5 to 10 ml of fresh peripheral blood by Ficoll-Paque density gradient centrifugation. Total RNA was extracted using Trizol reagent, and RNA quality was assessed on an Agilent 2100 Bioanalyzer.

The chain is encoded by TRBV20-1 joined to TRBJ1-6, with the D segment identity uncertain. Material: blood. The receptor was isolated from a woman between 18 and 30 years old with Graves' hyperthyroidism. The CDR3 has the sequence CSASSQSDSPLHF. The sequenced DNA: TGCAGTGCTAGTTCCCAAAGTGATTCACCCCTCCACTTT.